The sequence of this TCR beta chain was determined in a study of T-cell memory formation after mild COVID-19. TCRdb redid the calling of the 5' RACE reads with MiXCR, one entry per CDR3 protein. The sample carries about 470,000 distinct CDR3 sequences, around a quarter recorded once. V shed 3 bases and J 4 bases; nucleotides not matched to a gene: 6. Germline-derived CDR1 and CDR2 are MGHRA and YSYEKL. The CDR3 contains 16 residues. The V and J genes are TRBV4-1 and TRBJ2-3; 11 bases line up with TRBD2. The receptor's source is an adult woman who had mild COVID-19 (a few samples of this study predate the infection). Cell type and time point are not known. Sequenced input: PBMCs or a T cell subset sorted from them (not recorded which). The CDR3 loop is CASSQDSGGASDTQYF. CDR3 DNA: TGCGCCAGCAGCCAGGATAGCGGGGGGGCCTCAGATACGCAGTATTTT.